Below are 6 T cell receptor beta chains sequenced from a single sample in a study of T cell responses to AZD1222 COVID-19 vaccine. Generated by immunoSEQ multiplex PCR, the TCRdb table keeps only in-frame clones and is missing some. The data hold some 150,000 clones, with 80% to 85% observed a single time. Sequenced here: peripheral blood, sampled on day 0 of MenACWY control vaccination. These receptors were obtained from an adult in good health.

The rearrangement uses TRBV5-1 and TRBJ1-4; a weak D match, TRBD1 (5 bases). The length of the CDR3 is 15 residues. Germline CDR1 SGHRS, CDR2 YFSETQ. V was trimmed by 1 base and J by 3 bases, leaving 10 bases between them. The CDR3 nucleotides are TGCGCCAGCAGCTTGTCCCAGGGACCTAATGAAAAACTGTTTTTT. Residues: CASSLSQGPNEKLFF.

This rearrangement joins TRBV28 to TRBJ1-2, with D possibly being TRBD1 (5 bases). Trimming took 4 bases from V and 4 from J, leaving 13 bases between them. This CDR3 region has 14 residues. CDR1 is MDHEN and CDR2 is SYDVKM in the germline V gene. CDR3 region: CASSSTDSGYGYTF. The CDR3 nucleotides read TGTGCCAGCAGTTCGACTGACAGTGGCTATGGCTACACCTTC.

The gene calls are TRBV5-1 and TRBJ2-7; D is possibly TRBD2 (7 bases). V lost 0 bases to trimming and J lost 2 bases, with 15 bases between them. This CDR3 spans 16 amino acids. CDR1 is SGHRS, CDR2 YFSETQ, per germline. The CDR3 loop reads CASSLGGGGLPYEQYF. CDR3 coding DNA: TGCGCCAGCAGCTTGGGAGGCGGGGGCCTCCCCTACGAGCAGTACTTC.

The DNA of the CDR3 is TGTGCCAGCAGCTCTACTCCGGGACTAGCGGGGGGCGGGTGGAGGCAGTATTTT. It encodes CASSSTPGLAGGGWRQYF. The rearrangement joins TRBV7-3 to TRBJ2-3; 15 bases match TRBD2. With V trimmed by 4 bases and J by 11 bases, 16 bases remained unmatched. Germline CDR1 SGHTA, CDR2 FQGTGA. The CDR3 extends over 18 amino acids.

CDR3 sequence: CASSLDRELYGYTF. CDR3 DNA sequence: TGTGCCAGCTCCCTCGACAGGGAGCTCTATGGCTACACCTTC. The V gene is TRBV18, the J gene TRBJ1-2; 7 bases line up with TRBD1. With V trimmed by 6 bases and J by 4 bases, 8 bases remained unmatched. The germline gives CDR1 KGHSH, CDR2 LQKENI. This CDR3 has 14 residues.

The chain couples TRBV5-4 to TRBJ1-1; TRBD1 might be the D (5 bases). The CDR3 spans 15 residues. Trimming shortened V by 4 bases and J by 4 bases, and 17 bases separated the two germline ends. In germline, CDR1 is SGHNT, CDR2 YYREEE (reference sequence). The CDR3 is CASSTDGGRSTEAFF. For the CDR3, the DNA is TGTGCCAGCAGCACTGATGGGGGACGGTCCACTGAAGCTTTCTTT.